These T cell receptor beta chains were read from a single sample in a study of radiation and T cells in renal cell carcinoma. Libraries were prepared by immunoSEQ multiplex PCR; TCRdb keeps only in-frame clonotypes and omits some of them. The table records about 91,000 clones, over 65% of them present only once. Sequenced material: blood, taken from a patient whose treatment included radiotherapy and nephrectomy. Source of these receptors: a man in his sixties with renal cell carcinoma. Both conserved end residues are part of each CDR3.

CDR3aa	v_gene	len	j_gene
CASSLGPREQYF	TRBV11-2	12	TRBJ2-7
CASSQDIGQGLFTGELFF	TRBV4-2	18	TRBJ2-2
CASSQLPTGEAFF	TRBV9	13	TRBJ1-1
CASSEGEVQPQHF	TRBV7-9	13	TRBJ1-5
CASSWYQGGETQYF	TRBV5-1	14	TRBJ2-5
CASSYRGLADEQFF	TRBV7-9	14	TRBJ2-1
CASSLLQGTDTQYF	TRBV11-1	14	TRBJ2-3
CASTGNRGSTEAFF	TRBV10-2	14	TRBJ1-1
CASRPAGTGLNEQFF	TRBV5-1	15	TRBJ2-1
CASSFRGLAGASLGETQYF	TRBV7-2	19	TRBJ2-5
CASSLTGTRTPYEQYF	TRBV19	16	TRBJ2-7
CASRAPGGIGAFF	TRBV4-1	13	TRBJ1-1
CASSLGHRDPNQPQHF	TRBV11-2	16	TRBJ1-5
CASSMRDTQETQYF	TRBV7-9	14	TRBJ2-5
CASSLQLTSSTDTQYF	TRBV7-2	16	TRBJ2-3
CASSYLPGRTGELFF	TRBV6-5	15	TRBJ2-2
CASTQLGYRGYTF	TRBV19	13	TRBJ1-2
CASSLVPGASNQPQHF	TRBV5-1	16	TRBJ1-5
CASSFPNQGMQHSYNEQFF	TRBV27	19	TRBJ2-1
CASSILGATDTQYF	TRBV5-1	14	TRBJ2-3
CASSFGSGETQYF	TRBV11-2	13	TRBJ2-5
CASSGTGRANTEAFF	TRBV11-3	15	TRBJ1-1
CASSVSGSAYEQYF	TRBV6-1	14	TRBJ2-7
CASSATGGGTPYEQYF	TRBV9	16	TRBJ2-7
CASSLVNGYGYTF	TRBV7-9	13	TRBJ1-2
CASSPRGTDTQYF	TRBV28	13	TRBJ2-3